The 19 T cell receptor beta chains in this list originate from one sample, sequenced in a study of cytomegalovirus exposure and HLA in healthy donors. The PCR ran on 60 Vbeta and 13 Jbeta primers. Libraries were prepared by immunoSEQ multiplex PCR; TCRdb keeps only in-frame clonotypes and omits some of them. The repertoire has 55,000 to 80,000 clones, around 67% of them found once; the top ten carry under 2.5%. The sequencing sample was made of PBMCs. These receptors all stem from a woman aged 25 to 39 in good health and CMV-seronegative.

This CDR3 is CASSAGQHNTEAFF. The CDR3 DNA reads as TGTGCCAGCAGTGCGGGACAGCATAACACTGAAGCTTTCTTT. The chain couples TRBV6-6 to TRBJ1-1; TRBD1 matches 7 bases. After removal of 5 bases from V and 2 bases from J, the junction contained 5 bases not matched to a gene. The CDR3 contains 14 residues. Looked up from germline, CDR1 is MNHNY and CDR2 is SVGAGI (reference sequence).

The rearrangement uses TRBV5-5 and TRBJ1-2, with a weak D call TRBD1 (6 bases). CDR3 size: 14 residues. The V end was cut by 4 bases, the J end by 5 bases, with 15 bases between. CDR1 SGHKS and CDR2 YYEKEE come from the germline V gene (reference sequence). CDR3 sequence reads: CASSTTGTGYGYTF. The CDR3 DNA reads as TGTGCCAGCAGCACCACAGGGACGGGGTATGGCTACACCTTC.

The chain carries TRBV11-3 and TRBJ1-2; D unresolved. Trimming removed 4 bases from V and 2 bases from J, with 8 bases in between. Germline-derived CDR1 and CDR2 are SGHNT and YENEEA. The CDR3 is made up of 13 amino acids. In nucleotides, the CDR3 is TGTGCCAGCAGCTCGATCGAGAACTATGGCTACACCTTC. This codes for CASSSIENYGYTF. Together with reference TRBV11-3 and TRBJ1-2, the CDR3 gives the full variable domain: EAGVVQSPRYKIIEKKQPVAFWCNPISGHNTLYWYLQNLGQGPELLIRYENEEAVDDSQLPKDRFSAERLKGVDSTLKIQPAELGDSAVYLCASSSIENYGYTFGSGTRLTVV.

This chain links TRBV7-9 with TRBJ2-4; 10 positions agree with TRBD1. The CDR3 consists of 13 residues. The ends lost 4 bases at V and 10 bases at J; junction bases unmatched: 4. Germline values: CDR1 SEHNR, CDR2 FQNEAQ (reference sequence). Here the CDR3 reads CASSWTGGGIQYF. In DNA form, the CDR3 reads TGTGCCAGCAGCTGGACAGGGGGTGGTATTCAGTACTTC.

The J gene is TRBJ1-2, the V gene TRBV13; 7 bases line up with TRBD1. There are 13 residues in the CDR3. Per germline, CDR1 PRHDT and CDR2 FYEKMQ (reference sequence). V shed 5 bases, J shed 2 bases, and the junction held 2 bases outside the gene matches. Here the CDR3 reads CASSADRNYGYTF. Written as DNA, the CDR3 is TGTGCCAGCAGCGCGGACAGGAACTATGGCTACACCTTC.

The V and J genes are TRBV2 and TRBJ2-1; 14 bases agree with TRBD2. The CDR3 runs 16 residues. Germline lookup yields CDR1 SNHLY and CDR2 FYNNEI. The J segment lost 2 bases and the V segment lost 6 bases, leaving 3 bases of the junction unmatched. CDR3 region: CASRGLAGVTYNEQFF. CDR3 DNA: TGTGCCAGCAGGGGACTAGCGGGGGTTACCTACAATGAGCAGTTCTTC.

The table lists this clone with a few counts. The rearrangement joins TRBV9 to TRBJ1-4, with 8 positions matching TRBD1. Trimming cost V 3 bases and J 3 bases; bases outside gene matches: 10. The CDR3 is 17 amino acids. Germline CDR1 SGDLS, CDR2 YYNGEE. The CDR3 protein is CASSAYRGVGANEKLFF. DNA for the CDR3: TGTGCCAGCAGCGCCTACAGGGGGGTCGGGGCTAATGAAAAACTGTTTTTT. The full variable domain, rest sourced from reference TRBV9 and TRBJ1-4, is DSGVTQTPKHLITATGQRVTLRCSPRSGDLSVYWYQQSLDQGLQFLIQYYNGEERAKGNILERFSAQQFPDLHSELNLSSLELGDSALYFCASSAYRGVGANEKLFFGSGTQLSVL.

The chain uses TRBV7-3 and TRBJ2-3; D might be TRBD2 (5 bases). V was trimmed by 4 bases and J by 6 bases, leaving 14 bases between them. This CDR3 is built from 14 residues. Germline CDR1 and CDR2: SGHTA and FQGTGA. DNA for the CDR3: TGTGCCAGCAGCTCCAATCCGGGCGGGGATACGCAGTATTTT. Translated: CASSSNPGGDTQYF.

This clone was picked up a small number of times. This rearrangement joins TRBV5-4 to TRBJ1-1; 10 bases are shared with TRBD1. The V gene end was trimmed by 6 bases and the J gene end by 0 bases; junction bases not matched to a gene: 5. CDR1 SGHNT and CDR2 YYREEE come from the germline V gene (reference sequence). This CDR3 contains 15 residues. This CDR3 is CASNTGTGVNTEAFF. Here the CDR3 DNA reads TGTGCCAGCAACACCGGGACAGGGGTGAACACTGAAGCTTTCTTT. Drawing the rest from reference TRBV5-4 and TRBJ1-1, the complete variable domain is ETGVTQSPTHLIKTRGQQVTLRCSSQSGHNTVSWYQQALGQGPQFIFQYYREEENGRGNFPPRFSGLQFPNYSSELNVNALELDDSALYLCASNTGTGVNTEAFFGQGTRLTVV.

The CDR3 here is CASSSPPTGDSYEQYF. The CDR3 DNA is TGTGCCAGCAGCTCCCCCCCGACAGGGGACTCCTACGAGCAGTACTTC. This chain uses TRBV2 with TRBJ2-7; 8 bases map to TRBD1. Losses at the gene ends were 6 bases for V and 0 bases for J; bases not matched to a gene: 10. CDR1 and CDR2 (germline): SNHLY, FYNNEI. The CDR3 length is 16 residues.

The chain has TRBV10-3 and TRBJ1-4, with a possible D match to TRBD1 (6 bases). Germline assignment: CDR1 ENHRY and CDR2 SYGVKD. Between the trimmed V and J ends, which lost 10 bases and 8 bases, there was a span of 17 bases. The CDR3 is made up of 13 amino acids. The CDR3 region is CASIGGLREKLFF. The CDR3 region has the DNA TGTGCCAGCATCGGGGGGCTTAGGGAAAAACTGTTTTTT.

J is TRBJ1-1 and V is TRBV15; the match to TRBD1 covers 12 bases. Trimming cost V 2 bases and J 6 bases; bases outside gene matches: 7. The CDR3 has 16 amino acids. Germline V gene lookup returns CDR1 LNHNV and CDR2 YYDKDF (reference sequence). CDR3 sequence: CATSRKPGQGAPEAFF. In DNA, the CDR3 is TGTGCCACCAGCAGAAAACCGGGACAGGGGGCACCTGAAGCTTTCTTT.

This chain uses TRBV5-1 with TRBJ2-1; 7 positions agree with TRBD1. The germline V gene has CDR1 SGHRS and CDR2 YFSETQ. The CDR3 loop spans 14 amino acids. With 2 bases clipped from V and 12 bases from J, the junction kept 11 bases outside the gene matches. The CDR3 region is CASSLGTESRWQFF. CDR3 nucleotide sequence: TGCGCCAGCAGCTTAGGGACAGAGAGCCGATGGCAGTTCTTC.

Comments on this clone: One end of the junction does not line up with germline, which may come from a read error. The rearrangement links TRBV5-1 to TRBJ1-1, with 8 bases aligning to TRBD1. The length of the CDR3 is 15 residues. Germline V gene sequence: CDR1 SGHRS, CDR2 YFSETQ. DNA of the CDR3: TGTGCCAGCAGCTTGGTGGACAGGGAGGGGACTGAAGCTTTCTTT. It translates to CASSLVDREGTEAFF.

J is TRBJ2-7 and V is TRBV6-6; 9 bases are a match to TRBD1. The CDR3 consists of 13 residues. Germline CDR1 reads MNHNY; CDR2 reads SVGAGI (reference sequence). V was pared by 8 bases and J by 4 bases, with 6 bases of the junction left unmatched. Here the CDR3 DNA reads TGTGCCAGCTGGCCGGGACAGGGATACGAGCAGTACTTC. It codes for CASWPGQGYEQYF.

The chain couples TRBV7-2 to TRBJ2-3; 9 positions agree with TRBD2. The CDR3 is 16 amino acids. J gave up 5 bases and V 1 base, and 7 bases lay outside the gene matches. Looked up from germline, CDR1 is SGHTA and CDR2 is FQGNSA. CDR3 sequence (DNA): TGTGCCAGCAGCTTAGTCACGCGGGGGGGCCGAGATACGCAGTATTTT. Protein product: CASSLVTRGGRDTQYF.

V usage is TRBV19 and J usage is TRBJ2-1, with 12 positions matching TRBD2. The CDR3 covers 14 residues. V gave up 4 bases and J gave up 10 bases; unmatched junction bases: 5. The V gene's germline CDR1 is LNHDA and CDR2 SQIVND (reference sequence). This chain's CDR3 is CASSTSGGAHEQFF. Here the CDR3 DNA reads TGTGCCAGTAGTACTAGCGGGGGGGCCCACGAGCAGTTCTTC.

DNA for the CDR3: TGTGCCAGCAGCTCTACGGGACAGGGGACCGAGCAGTACTTC. Protein: CASSSTGQGTEQYF. The rearrangement links TRBV7-3 to TRBJ2-5; 10 bases fit TRBD1. The J call may be incorrect, as the DNA end agrees better with TRBJ2-7. The CDR3 covers 14 residues. The germline CDR1 and CDR2 sequences are SGHTA and FQGTGA.

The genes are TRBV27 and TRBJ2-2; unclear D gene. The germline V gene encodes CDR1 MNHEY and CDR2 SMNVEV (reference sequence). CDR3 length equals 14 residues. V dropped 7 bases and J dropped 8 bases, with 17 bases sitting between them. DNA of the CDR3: TGTGCCAGCACAGCGACCCCGCCTCAGGGGGAGCTGTTTTTT. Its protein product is CASTATPPQGELFF.